This TCR beta chain was obtained from a study of blood T cell repertoires in COVID-19. Data came from immunoSEQ multiplex PCR; TCRdb stores just in-frame clones and leaves some out. Among 320,000 or so clones, 89% were seen once, and the ten largest hold approximately 5%. The V gene lost 2 bases and the J gene lost 7 bases, with 15 bases spanning the gap. Germline CDR1 reads SGHRS; CDR2 reads YFSETQ. The CDR3 has 15 residues. The J gene is TRBJ2-2, the V gene TRBV5-1, with a tentative D call TRBD2 (6 bases). The sample comprised PBMCs or T cells enriched from blood (not recorded which). The clonotype comes from a man in his fifties or sixties who had recovered from COVID-19. The chain's CDR3 is CASSFSGVRGGELFF. As DNA, the CDR3 is TGCGCCAGCAGCTTCTCGGGGGTACGTGGCGGGGAGCTGTTTTTT.